These 8 T cell receptor beta chains were sequenced from one sample in a study of beta chain features in type 1 diabetes. The investigators reverse transcribed all of the isolated RNA, so they sequenced expressed TCRB transcripts. Libraries were prepared by immunoSEQ multiplex PCR; TCRdb keeps only in-frame clonotypes and omits some of them. The repertoire includes approximately 250,000 clones, 9.6% of them detected once, and just under 0.035% sits in the top ten. Sequencing was performed on naive CD4+ T cells from blood. The origin of the receptors is a woman aged 18-29 years in good health.

This clone was seen more than once but under ten times. This sequence joins TRBV6-5 and TRBJ2-7, with 8 bases that match TRBD1. The CDR3 runs 15 residues. Unmatched junction bases numbered 6, after V lost 4 bases and J lost 1 base. CDR1 and CDR2 from the germline V gene are MNHEY and SVGAGI. CDR3 sequence reads: CASSSGGRESYEQYF. Written as DNA, the CDR3 is TGTGCCAGCAGTTCAGGGGGCAGGGAGTCCTACGAGCAGTACTTC.

V and J are TRBV5-1 and TRBJ1-5; TRBD1 might be the D (5 bases). The CDR3 totals 15 residues. From germline, CDR1 is SGHRS and CDR2 YFSETQ. Trimming left V 5 bases short and J 0 bases short, with 12 bases between. CDR3 nucleotides: TGCGCCAGCAGAACGGACATAGATAGCAATCAGCCCCAGCATTTT. Translating gives CASRTDIDSNQPQHF.

The V gene is TRBV2, the J gene TRBJ2-5; TRBD2 aligns across 9 bases. This CDR3 comprises 14 residues. CDR1 and CDR2 from the germline V gene are SNHLY and FYNNEI. The trim removed 3 bases at V and 13 bases at J, leaving 12 bases unmatched. CDR3 loop: CASSDSLAGTRGYF. CDR3 DNA: TGTGCCAGCAGTGATAGCCTAGCGGGGACCCGGGGGTACTTC.

The rearrangement uses TRBV6-4 and TRBJ1-2; possibly TRBD1 for D (5 bases). This CDR3 is built from 14 residues. Trimming removed 5 bases at V and 2 bases at J, with 12 bases between. Per germline, CDR1 MRHNA and CDR2 SNTAGT. The CDR3 protein is CASSRGDSNYGYTF. The CDR3 DNA follows: TGTGCCAGCAGTAGGGGCGACTCCAACTATGGCTACACCTTC.

This clone was seen more than once but under ten times. The rearrangement joins TRBV5-1 to TRBJ2-2; D gene uncertain. The CDR3 covers 13 residues. Trimming removed 2 bases at V and 4 bases at J, with 6 bases between. Germline V gene lookup returns CDR1 SGHRS and CDR2 YFSETQ. The CDR3 sequence is CASSLIGTGELFF. Written as DNA, the CDR3 is TGCGCCAGCAGCTTAATCGGCACCGGGGAGCTGTTTTTT.

This clone was seen more than once but under ten times. V is TRBV5-4 and J is TRBJ2-3; D remains ambiguous. Looked up from germline, CDR1 is SGHNT and CDR2 is YYREEE (reference sequence). The CDR3 is 13 amino acids. The V gene lost 0 bases and the J gene lost 4 bases, with 6 bases spanning the gap. CDR3 bases: TGTGCCAGCAGCTTGGCCCTCGCAGATACGCAGTATTTT. Its translation is CASSLALADTQYF. The full variable domain, with the rest looked up from reference TRBV5-4 and TRBJ2-3, is ETGVTQSPTHLIKTRGQQVTLRCSSQSGHNTVSWYQQALGQGPQFIFQYYREEENGRGNFPPRFSGLQFPNYSSELNVNALELDDSALYLCASSLALADTQYFGPGTRLTVL.

This CDR3 is CAWSAGTTPSNEQFF. The CDR3 nucleotides are TGTGCCTGGAGCGCTGGGACTACCCCTAGCAATGAGCAGTTCTTC. This chain uses TRBV30 with TRBJ2-1; 7 nucleotides agree with TRBD2. Germline loops: CDR1 GTSNPN, CDR2 SVGIG (reference sequence). V lost 3 bases to trimming and J lost 6 bases; unmatched junction nucleotides: 11. This CDR3 comprises 15 residues.

The V call is TRBV5-6, the J call TRBJ1-2; 9 nucleotides align to TRBD1. The CDR3 contains 17 residues. V trimming: 0 bases; J trimming: 7 bases; junction bases outside the gene matches: 13. Per germline, CDR1 SGHDT and CDR2 YYEEEE. CDR3 amino acids: CASSLGRGQGPSGGYTF. The DNA for the CDR3 is TGTGCCAGCAGCTTGGGGCGGGGACAGGGACCTTCGGGTGGCTACACCTTC.